A single sample gave rise to the 17 T cell receptor beta chains below, sequenced in a study of blood T cell repertoires in COVID-19. Assay used: immunoSEQ multiplex PCR; TCRdb lists only in-frame clones, some missing. The sample has about 83,000 clones, about 83% seen once; the top ten hold approximately 8%. Material for sequencing was peripheral blood. Every receptor here comes from a man aged 45-65 years with active COVID-19.

This chain joins TRBV2 and TRBJ1-3; TRBD1 might be the D (6 bases). Germline V gene sequence: CDR1 SNHLY, CDR2 FYNNEI. The CDR3 contains 16 residues. V was shortened by 7 bases and J by 1 base, with 17 bases between the two germline ends. CDR3 residues: CASTLQGKVSGNTIYF. DNA for the CDR3: TGTGCCAGCACCCTTCAGGGGAAGGTTTCTGGAAACACCATATATTTT.

This chain links TRBV5-6 with TRBJ1-4, with 7 positions matching TRBD1. This CDR3 is 14 amino acids long. In germline, CDR1 is SGHDT, CDR2 YYEEEE. Trimming removed 4 bases from V and 7 bases from J; junction bases left unmatched: 7. Here the CDR3 reads CASSLGQSGEKLFF. The CDR3 nucleotides are TGTGCCAGCAGCCTGGGACAGTCTGGTGAAAAACTGTTTTTT.

The chain uses TRBV29-1 and TRBJ1-2; 7 bases fit TRBD1. This CDR3 has 14 amino acids. V was pared by 7 bases and J by 3 bases, with 11 bases of the junction left unmatched. CDR1 SQVTM and CDR2 ANQGSEA come from the germline V gene. CDR3 sequence: CSAHRQGKDYGYTF. For the CDR3, the DNA is TGCAGCGCCCACAGACAGGGAAAGGACTATGGCTACACCTTC.

This chain joins TRBV7-3 and TRBJ1-1; D uncertain. This CDR3 spans 13 amino acids. Looked up from germline, CDR1 is SGHTA and CDR2 is FQGTGA. V was clipped by 1 base and J by 2 bases, with 5 bases between them. The CDR3: CASSLNRNTEAFF. For the CDR3, the DNA is TGTGCCAGCAGCTTAAATAGAAACACTGAAGCTTTCTTT.

The V gene is TRBV30, the J gene TRBJ1-5; D is possibly TRBD1 (6 bases). In germline, CDR1 is GTSNPN, CDR2 SVGIG (reference sequence). The CDR3 is 15 residues long. Trimming cost V 3 bases and J 2 bases, with 14 bases left between them. The CDR3 coding sequence is TGTGCCTGGAGAGCCCAGGGGAGGGGCAATCAGCCCCAGCATTTT. Translation: CAWRAQGRGNQPQHF.

This clone has a single count. The genes are TRBV28 and TRBJ2-1, with TRBD2 matching over 14 bases. V shed 4 bases, J shed 7 bases, and the junction held 3 bases outside the gene matches. The CDR3 runs 15 residues. Germline lookup yields CDR1 MDHEN and CDR2 SYDVKM. As DNA, the CDR3 is TGTGCCAGCAGTTCCGGGACTAGCGGGGGAAATGAGCAGTTCTTC. This gives the protein CASSSGTSGGNEQFF.

This clone was observed once. The chain carries TRBV30 and TRBJ1-4; 7 nucleotides align to TRBD1. Germline loops: CDR1 GTSNPN, CDR2 SVGIG (reference sequence). This CDR3 region has 16 residues. Trimming cost V 0 bases and J 3 bases; bases outside gene matches: 7. CDR3: CAWSVLRDRANEKLFF. The CDR3 nucleotides are TGTGCCTGGAGTGTACTTCGGGACAGAGCTAATGAAAAACTGTTTTTT.

V gene TRBV5-4 combines with J gene TRBJ1-1; TRBD1 matches at 11 bases. The CDR3 runs 14 residues. Germline assignment: CDR1 SGHNT and CDR2 YYREEE (reference sequence). The ends lost 3 bases at V and 3 bases at J; junction bases unmatched: 1. DNA for the CDR3: TGTGCCAGCAGCTGGGGACAGGGGGACACTGAAGCTTTCTTT. The encoded protein is CASSWGQGDTEAFF.

J is TRBJ2-1 and V is TRBV19, with a weak D call TRBD2 (6 bases). With 8 bases removed from V and 4 bases from J, the gap between germline ends came to 12 bases. The CDR3 covers 13 residues. Germline loops: CDR1 LNHDA, CDR2 SQIVND (reference sequence). DNA for the CDR3: TGTGCCAGTCGGGCTAGCGATTACAATGAGCAGTTCTTC. Amino acids: CASRASDYNEQFF.

This chain links TRBV24-1 with TRBJ2-5; D is perhaps TRBD2 (7 bases). The V end lost 4 bases, the J end lost 7 bases, and 18 bases lay between the germline ends. Germline-derived CDR1 and CDR2 are KGHDR and SFDVKD. The CDR3 runs to 15 residues. DNA of the CDR3: TGTGCCACCAGTGACCCTCGTACGGGGGGCTCGACCCAGTACTTC. Its protein product is CATSDPRTGGSTQYF.

The chain has TRBV19 and TRBJ2-7, with TRBD1 matching 7 bases. Germline CDR1 is LNHDA and CDR2 is SQIVND (reference sequence). There are 14 residues in the CDR3. After removal of 10 bases from V and 1 base from J, the junction contained 10 bases not matched to a gene. The CDR3 loop reads CATRQGSLSYEQYF. The CDR3 region has the DNA TGTGCCACCCGACAGGGTTCCCTTTCCTACGAGCAGTACTTC.

Here the CDR3 reads CASSQDRGLGNTIYF. CDR3 in DNA: TGTGCCAGCTCACAGGACAGGGGGCTTGGAAACACCATATATTTT. The chain couples TRBV18 to TRBJ1-3; 11 nucleotides match TRBD1. Trimming at V came to 4 bases and at J to 3 bases, leaving 2 bases not matched to a gene. This CDR3 has 15 residues. Germline V gene data show CDR1 as KGHSH and CDR2 as LQKENI.

CDR3 in amino acids: CASSASAYGYTF. CDR3 bases: TGTGCCAGCAGCGCTTCTGCGTATGGCTACACCTTC. This chain links TRBV9 with TRBJ1-2; D gene ambiguous. The CDR3 consists of 12 residues. The ends were cut back, 3 bases at V and 5 bases at J, with 8 bases in the middle. Germline loops: CDR1 SGDLS, CDR2 YYNGEE.

This chain links TRBV28 with TRBJ2-3, with 14 positions matching TRBD2. The CDR3 runs 18 residues. The germline CDR1 and CDR2 sequences are MDHEN and SYDVKM. V lost 6 bases, J lost 4 bases, and 12 bases stayed unmatched. CDR3 region: CASRGTSGSGMESDTQYF. In nucleotides, the CDR3 is TGTGCCAGCAGGGGGACTAGCGGGAGTGGGATGGAATCAGATACGCAGTATTTT.

This chain joins TRBV19 and TRBJ2-1, with a possible D match to TRBD1 (6 bases). There are 14 residues in the CDR3. Germline-derived CDR1 and CDR2 are LNHDA and SQIVND (reference sequence). V shed 4 bases and J shed 6 bases, with 13 bases lying between them. DNA of the CDR3: TGTGCCAGTAGTACGTCCTTAGGGGGCAATGAGCAGTTCTTC. Its translation: CASSTSLGGNEQFF.

V is TRBV28 and J is TRBJ2-3; a weak D match, TRBD2 (6 bases). CDR3 length: 15 amino acids. Germline V gene data show CDR1 as MDHEN and CDR2 as SYDVKM. Trimming stripped 6 bases from V and 6 bases from J, with 19 bases between. CDR3 residues: CASSSHPSSADTQYF. In nucleotides, the CDR3 is TGTGCCAGCAGCTCTCACCCTTCTAGCGCCGATACGCAGTATTTT.

A few counts support this clone. V usage is TRBV5-4 and J usage is TRBJ2-1; D is undetermined. The CDR3 is made up of 15 amino acids. Germline CDR1 is SGHNT and CDR2 is YYREEE (reference sequence). Trimming cost V 3 bases and J 0 bases, with 10 bases left between them. The DNA of the CDR3 is TGTGCCAGCAGCTCTACTTCTAGCTCCTACAATGAGCAGTTCTTC. Encoded protein: CASSSTSSSYNEQFF.